What follows are 27 T cell receptor beta chains derived from one specimen sequenced in a study of blood T cell repertoires in COVID-19. TCRdb's copy holds only in-frame clones and misses some; the assay was immunoSEQ multiplex PCR. The table has around 57,000 clones, approximately 89% seen once. The specimen was peripheral blood. The receptors were sampled from a human donor in a cohort sampled during active COVID-19.

This clone came up once. The gene calls are TRBV15 and TRBJ1-2, with a weak D call TRBD1 (6 bases). Germline CDR1 is LNHNV and CDR2 is YYDKDF (reference sequence). The V and J ends lost 3 bases and 3 bases respectively, with 8 bases between them. The CDR3 is 13 residues long. In nucleotides, the CDR3 is TGTGCCACCAGCAGGGACAGCCACTATGGCTACACCTTC. Amino acids: CATSRDSHYGYTF.

This chain joins TRBV3-1 (or the pseudogene TRBV3-2) and TRBJ2-3; weak D call: TRBD2 (5 bases). The CDR3 has 12 amino acids. From germline, CDR1 is LGHDT and CDR2 YNNKEL (reference sequence). V was cut by 2 bases and J by 8 bases, with 8 bases left in between. CDR3 in DNA: TGTGCCAGCAGCCAATCAGGAGGTACGCAGTATTTT. Amino acids: CASSQSGGTQYF.

This clone was detected a few times. The CDR3 DNA follows: TGTGCCAGCAGCCTTCTATCTGACAAGAACACCGGGGAGCTGTTTTTT. Translating gives CASSLLSDKNTGELFF. The chain is built from TRBV5-4 and TRBJ2-2; D gene ambiguous. The CDR3 extends over 16 amino acids. Trimming shortened V by 4 bases and J by 1 base, and 14 bases separated the two germline ends. Germline CDR1 and CDR2: SGHNT and YYREEE (reference sequence).

The chain employs TRBV6-5 and TRBJ2-7; TRBD1 might be the D (6 bases). The CDR3 extends over 15 amino acids. Germline CDR1 reads MNHEY; CDR2 reads SVGAGI. V lost 5 bases, J lost 4 bases, and 18 bases lay in between. The CDR3 DNA sequence: TGTGCCAGCAGTAGGACCCGGGACATCCAGTACGAGCAGTACTTC. Its translation is CASSRTRDIQYEQYF.

The chain carries TRBV9 and TRBJ2-2, with TRBD1 matching over 7 bases. V was pared by 3 bases and J by 1 base, with 3 bases of the junction left unmatched. The CDR3 covers 15 residues. Germline lookup yields CDR1 SGDLS and CDR2 YYNGEE. The CDR3 DNA follows: TGTGCCAGCAGCGAGACAGGGTTGAACACCGGGGAGCTGTTTTTT. Translating gives CASSETGLNTGELFF.

The genes are TRBV27 and TRBJ1-6, with 7 bases identical to TRBD1. V dropped 3 bases and J dropped 2; count of bases not matched to a gene: 13. The CDR3 covers 19 residues. Germline V gene sequence: CDR1 MNHEY, CDR2 SMNVEV (reference sequence). This CDR3 is CASSLDGPDRAAYNSPLHF. The CDR3 DNA reads as TGTGCCAGCAGTTTGGATGGACCCGACAGGGCCGCCTATAATTCACCCCTCCACTTT.

This chain uses TRBV2 with TRBJ2-2, with D perhaps matching TRBD1 (5 bases). Germline V gives CDR1 SNHLY, CDR2 FYNNEI. The CDR3 length is 13 residues. V was pared by 4 bases and J by 5 bases, with 8 bases between. The CDR3 spells CASSAGRTGELFF. CDR3 nucleotides: TGTGCCAGCAGTGCAGGGCGAACCGGGGAGCTGTTTTTT. Full variable domain (missing parts from reference TRBV2 and TRBJ2-2): EPEVTQTPSHQVTQMGQEVILRCVPISNHLYFYWYRQILGQKVEFLVSFYNNEISEKSEIFDDQFSVERPDGSNFTLKIRSTKLEDSAMYFCASSAGRTGELFFGEGSRLTVL.

The CDR3 loop is CASSQGYGQGAGDEQFF. The CDR3 bases are TGTGCCAGCAGCCAAGGTTACGGCCAGGGTGCAGGGGATGAGCAGTTCTTC. V gene TRBV3-1 (or the pseudogene TRBV3-2) combines with J gene TRBJ2-1; D is perhaps TRBD1 (6 bases). The CDR3 length is 17 residues. Germline CDR1 LGHDT, CDR2 YNNKEL (reference sequence). V lost 1 base to trimming and J lost 8 bases, with 21 bases between them.

This chain links TRBV3-1 (or the pseudogene TRBV3-2) with TRBJ2-3; 10 bases agree with TRBD2. The CDR3 has 15 amino acids. CDR1 and CDR2 (germline): LGHDT, YNNKEL (reference sequence). With 4 bases clipped from V and 8 bases from J, the junction kept 9 bases outside the gene matches. The CDR3 bases are TGTGCCAGCAGCCCTCGGGTTAGCGGGGGGACTACGCAGTATTTT. Translating it yields CASSPRVSGGTTQYF.

The V call is TRBV4-2, the J call TRBJ1-1; possibly TRBD1 for D (6 bases). Trimming pared 1 base from V and 1 base from J, leaving 13 bases between. Germline V CDR1 and CDR2: LGHNA, YNFKEQ. This CDR3 has 16 amino acids. CDR3 DNA: TGTGCCAGCAGCCAAGTACCGATGGGGGCGAACACTGAAGCTTTCTTT. Translation gives CASSQVPMGANTEAFF.

V is TRBV19 and J is TRBJ2-3; 11 bases agree with TRBD2. This CDR3 comprises 18 residues. From germline, CDR1 is LNHDA and CDR2 SQIVND (reference sequence). J was trimmed by 2 bases and V by 5 bases; bases with no gene match: 12. This chain's CDR3 is CASSSSIAGGHVTDTQYF. The CDR3 nucleotides read TGTGCCAGTAGTTCGTCGATAGCGGGAGGGCATGTCACAGATACGCAGTATTTT.

The rearrangement joins TRBV9 to TRBJ2-1; TRBD2 aligns across 11 bases. The CDR3 extends over 15 amino acids. The germline V gene encodes CDR1 SGDLS and CDR2 YYNGEE. With V trimmed by 3 bases and J by 8 bases, 7 bases remained unmatched. CDR3 in DNA: TGTGCCAGCAGCGGTCCGGGACTAGCGGTCGATGAGCAGTTCTTC. This sequence encodes CASSGPGLAVDEQFF. Full variable domain (remainder filled in from reference TRBV9 and TRBJ2-1): DSGVTQTPKHLITATGQRVTLRCSPRSGDLSVYWYQQSLDQGLQFLIQYYNGEERAKGNILERFSAQQFPDLHSELNLSSLELGDSALYFCASSGPGLAVDEQFFGPGTRLTVL.

This clone was counted only a few times. This chain links TRBV10-2 with TRBJ2-1; 11 positions match TRBD2. Unmatched junction bases numbered 2, after V lost 4 bases and J lost 6 bases. This CDR3 region has 14 residues. Germline CDR1 WSHSY, CDR2 SAAADI. CDR3: CASSASGRSNEQFF. In DNA, the CDR3 is TGCGCCAGCAGTGCTAGCGGGAGGTCCAATGAGCAGTTCTTC.

The chain has TRBV9 and TRBJ2-5; D possibly corresponds to TRBD2 (6 bases). The CDR3 consists of 14 residues. Germline V gene lookup returns CDR1 SGDLS and CDR2 YYNGEE. Trimming pared 0 bases from V and 5 bases from J, leaving 11 bases between. The CDR3 spells CASSVGAGTETQYF. In DNA form, the CDR3 reads TGTGCCAGCAGCGTAGGTGCAGGGACTGAGACCCAGTACTTC.

V is TRBV9 and J is TRBJ2-1; possibly TRBD1 for D (6 bases). V lost 0 bases and J 0 bases, leaving 19 bases between the germline ends. From germline, CDR1 is SGDLS and CDR2 YYNGEE. This CDR3 region has 19 residues. In nucleotides, the CDR3 is TGTGCCAGCAGCGTAGCCGGGACAAGAGTACCAGCCTCCTACAATGAGCAGTTCTTC. The encoded protein is CASSVAGTRVPASYNEQFF.

This clone has only one observation. The V call is TRBV7-6, the J call TRBJ2-1, with 8 nucleotides matching TRBD2. The CDR3 is made up of 17 amino acids. Germline values: CDR1 SGHVS, CDR2 FNYEAQ. V shed 3 bases and J 9 bases; nucleotides not matched to a gene: 16. The CDR3 DNA reads as TGTGCCAGCAGCTTTTCAGTCGTCCTAGCGGGTGGTAGTGAGCAGTTCTTC. Translation gives CASSFSVVLAGGSEQFF.

CDR3 residues: CSASRQATGELFF. CDR3 sequence (DNA): TGCAGCGCATCAAGACAGGCCACCGGGGAGCTGTTTTTT. This chain joins TRBV29-1 and TRBJ2-2; a weak D match, TRBD1 (6 bases). CDR1 and CDR2 (germline): SQVTM, ANQGSEA. This CDR3 has 13 residues. The V end was cut by 7 bases, the J end by 4 bases, with 13 bases between.

The chain employs TRBV5-1 and TRBJ2-3, with TRBD2 matching 11 bases. This CDR3 contains 16 residues. The ends lost 5 bases at V and 0 bases at J; junction bases unmatched: 5. Germline V gives CDR1 SGHRS, CDR2 YFSETQ. This chain's CDR3 is CASSSTSGSSTDTQYF. CDR3 nucleotides: TGCGCCAGCAGTTCAACTAGCGGGAGTAGCACAGATACGCAGTATTTT.

The J gene is TRBJ1-4, the V gene TRBV4-1, with 7 bases lining up with TRBD1. This CDR3 has 20 amino acids. After removal of 1 base from V and 4 bases from J, the junction contained 18 bases not matched to a gene. Germline values: CDR1 MGHRA, CDR2 YSYEKL. The CDR3 DNA reads TGCGCCAGCAGCCAAGGGGTCCTGACAGGGCGAATTGTCGATAATGAAAAACTGTTTTTT. This encodes CASSQGVLTGRIVDNEKLFF.

The chain recombines TRBV10-1 with TRBJ2-2; D remains ambiguous. The germline gives CDR1 WNHNN, CDR2 SYGVQD (reference sequence). V was shortened by 3 bases and J by 6 bases, with 8 bases between the two germline ends. CDR3 length: 13 amino acids. The CDR3 DNA is TGCGCCAGCAGTGAAGCCGCTGCCGGGGAGCTGTTTTTT. Translation: CASSEAAAGELFF.

The chain combines TRBV20-1 with TRBJ1-6; D uncertain. The CDR3 has 13 residues. The germline CDR1 and CDR2 sequences are DFQATT and SNEGSKA (reference sequence). V was shortened by 3 bases and J by 15 bases, with 18 bases between the two germline ends. The chain's CDR3 is CSASEASSSHLHF. The CDR3 DNA reads TGCAGTGCTAGTGAGGCCTCCTCATCCCACCTCCACTTT.

The chain couples TRBV3-1 (or the pseudogene TRBV3-2) to TRBJ2-4; D is unclear. V lost 0 bases to trimming and J lost 14 bases, with 11 bases between them. Germline CDR1 reads LGHDT; CDR2 reads YNNKEL (reference sequence). The CDR3 length is 12 residues. CDR3 sequence: CASSQESHLKYF. Here the CDR3 DNA reads TGTGCCAGCAGCCAAGAAAGCCATCTGAAGTACTTC.

V gene TRBV7-3 combines with J gene TRBJ1-1; a possible D gene is TRBD1 (6 bases). CDR3 length: 14 residues. The germline V gene encodes CDR1 SGHTA and CDR2 FQGTGA. The V end lost 5 bases, the J end lost 6 bases, and 16 bases lay between the germline ends. CDR3 DNA sequence: TGTGCCAGCAGCCAGGACAGTTTGGTGGCTGAAGCTTTCTTT. Its protein is CASSQDSLVAEAFF.

The V gene is TRBV4-3, the J gene TRBJ2-1, with D perhaps TRBD2 (6 bases). Per the germline V gene, CDR1 is LGHNA and CDR2 is YSLEER. The CDR3 runs to 18 residues. V lost 1 base, J lost 4 bases, and 20 bases lay in between. The CDR3 loop is CASSQVGGRGIPYNEQFF. The CDR3 bases are TGCGCCAGCAGCCAAGTGGGGGGACGGGGGATCCCTTACAATGAGCAGTTCTTC.

V and J are TRBV5-6 and TRBJ1-2; D may be TRBD1 (5 bases). The V and J ends lost 1 base and 5 bases respectively, with 12 bases between them. This CDR3 spans 14 amino acids. CDR1 and CDR2 (germline): SGHDT, YYEEEE. The CDR3 region has the DNA TGTGCCAGCAGCTTGTGGGGGGATCGGTATGGCTACACCTTC. Protein sequence: CASSLWGDRYGYTF.

This chain joins TRBV5-6 and TRBJ1-1; 7 bases match TRBD1. V was clipped by 0 bases and J by 1 base; unmatched bases: 9. The CDR3 consists of 17 residues. Germline V gives CDR1 SGHDT, CDR2 YYEEEE. The CDR3 bases are TGTGCCAGCAGCTTGGTAGGGGGCGGGACTGCGAACACTGAAGCTTTCTTT. This encodes CASSLVGGGTANTEAFF.

The table lists this clone with a count of one. The rearrangement uses TRBV7-3 and TRBJ2-3, with 12 positions matching TRBD2. The CDR3 loop spans 16 amino acids. Germline CDR1 reads SGHTA; CDR2 reads FQGTGA. V lost 2 bases, J lost 4 bases, and 4 bases stayed unmatched. CDR3 protein: CASSLQPSGGADTQYF. The DNA of the CDR3 is TGTGCCAGCAGCTTACAGCCTAGCGGGGGGGCAGATACGCAGTATTTT.